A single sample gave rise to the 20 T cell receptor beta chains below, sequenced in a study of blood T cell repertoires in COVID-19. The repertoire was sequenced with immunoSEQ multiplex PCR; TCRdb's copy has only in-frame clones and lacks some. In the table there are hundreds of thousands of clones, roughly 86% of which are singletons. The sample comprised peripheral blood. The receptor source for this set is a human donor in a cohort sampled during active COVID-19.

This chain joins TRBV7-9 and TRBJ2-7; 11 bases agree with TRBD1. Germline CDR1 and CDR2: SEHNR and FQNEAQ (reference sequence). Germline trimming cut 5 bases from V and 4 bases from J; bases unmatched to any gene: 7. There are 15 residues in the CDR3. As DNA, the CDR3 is TGTGCCAGCAGCAGACCGGGACAGGGGGGTTACGAGCAGTACTTC. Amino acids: CASSRPGQGGYEQYF. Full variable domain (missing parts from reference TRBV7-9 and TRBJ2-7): DTGVSQNPRHKITKRGQNVTFRCDPISEHNRLYWYRQTLGQGPEFLTYFQNEAQLEKSRLLSDRFSAERPKGSFSTLEIQRTEQGDSAMYLCASSRPGQGGYEQYFGPGTRLTVT.

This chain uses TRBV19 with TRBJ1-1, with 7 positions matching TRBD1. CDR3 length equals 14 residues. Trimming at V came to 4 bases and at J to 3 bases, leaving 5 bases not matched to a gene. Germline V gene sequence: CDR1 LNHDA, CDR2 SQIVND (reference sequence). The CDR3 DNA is TGTGCCAGTAGTAAGACAGGGTTGGACACTGAAGCTTTCTTT. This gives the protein CASSKTGLDTEAFF.

The CDR3 sequence is CASSVLGLLHTEAFF. CDR3 coding DNA: TGTGCCAGCAGCGTACTAGGACTCCTACACACTGAAGCTTTCTTT. The rearrangement links TRBV9 to TRBJ1-1; D call uncertain. The V gene lost 1 base and the J gene lost 3 bases, with 13 bases spanning the gap. The CDR3 runs to 15 residues. Germline values: CDR1 SGDLS, CDR2 YYNGEE.

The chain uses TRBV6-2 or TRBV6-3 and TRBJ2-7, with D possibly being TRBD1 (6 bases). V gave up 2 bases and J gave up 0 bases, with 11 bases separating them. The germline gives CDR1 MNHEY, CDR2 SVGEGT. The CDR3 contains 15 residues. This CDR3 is CASSYRTAYSYEQYF. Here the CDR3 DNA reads TGTGCCAGCAGTTACCGGACAGCCTACTCCTACGAGCAGTACTTC.

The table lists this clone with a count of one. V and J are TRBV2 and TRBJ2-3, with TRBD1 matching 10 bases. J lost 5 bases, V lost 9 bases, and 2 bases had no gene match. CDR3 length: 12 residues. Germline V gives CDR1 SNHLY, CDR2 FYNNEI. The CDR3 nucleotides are TGTGCCAGTCGGGACAGGGGAGATACGCAGTATTTT. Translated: CASRDRGDTQYF.

In DNA, the CDR3 is TGCGCCAGCAGCCGGGTGTCCGGGACAGGAATTGACGAGCAGTACTTC. It codes for CASSRVSGTGIDEQYF. The chain has TRBV4-3 and TRBJ2-7, with 8 bases matching TRBD1. The length of the CDR3 is 16 residues. CDR1 LGHNA and CDR2 YSLEER come from the germline V gene. The J segment lost 5 bases and the V segment lost 4 bases, leaving 13 bases of the junction unmatched.

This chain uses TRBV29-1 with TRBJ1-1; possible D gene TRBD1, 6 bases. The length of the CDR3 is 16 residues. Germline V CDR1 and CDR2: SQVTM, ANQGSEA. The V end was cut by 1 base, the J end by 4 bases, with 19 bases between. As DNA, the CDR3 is TGCAGCGTTGAAGGGCAGGGGTTCATCTTGAGCACTGAAGCTTTCTTT. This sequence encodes CSVEGQGFILSTEAFF.

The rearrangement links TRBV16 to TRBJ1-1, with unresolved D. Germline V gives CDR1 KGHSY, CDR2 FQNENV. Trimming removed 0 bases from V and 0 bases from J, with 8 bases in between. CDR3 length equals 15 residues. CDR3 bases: TGTGCCAGCAGCCAATCCGTAGTCCTGAACACTGAAGCTTTCTTT. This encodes CASSQSVVLNTEAFF.

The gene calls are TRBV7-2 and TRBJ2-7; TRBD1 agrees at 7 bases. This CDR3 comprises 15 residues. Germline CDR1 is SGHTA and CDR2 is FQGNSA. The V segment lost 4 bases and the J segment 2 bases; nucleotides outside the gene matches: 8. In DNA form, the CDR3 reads TGTGCCAGCAGCTCAGCCATAGACAGGGCCTACGAGCAGTACTTC. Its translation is CASSSAIDRAYEQYF.

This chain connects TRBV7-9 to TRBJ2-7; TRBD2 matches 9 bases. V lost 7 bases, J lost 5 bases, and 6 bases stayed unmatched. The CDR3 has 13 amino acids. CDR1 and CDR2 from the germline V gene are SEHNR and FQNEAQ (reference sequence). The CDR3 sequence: CASIGVAGDEQYF. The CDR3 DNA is TGTGCCAGCATCGGGGTAGCGGGAGACGAGCAGTACTTC.

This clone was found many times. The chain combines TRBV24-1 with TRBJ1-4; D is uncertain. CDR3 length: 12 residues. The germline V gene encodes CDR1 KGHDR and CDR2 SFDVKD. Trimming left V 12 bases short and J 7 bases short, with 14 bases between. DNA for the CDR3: TGTGCCCCTGTAAAGCATGTTGAAAAACTGTTTTTT. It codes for CAPVKHVEKLFF.

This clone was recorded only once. The CDR3 DNA follows: TGTGCCAGCAGTTACGGGACACAACATAATTCACCCCTCCACTTT. Translating it yields CASSYGTQHNSPLHF. V usage is TRBV6-5 and J usage is TRBJ1-6; D perhaps matches TRBD1 (6 bases). The CDR3 totals 15 residues. Germline assignment: CDR1 MNHEY and CDR2 SVGAGI. Trimming stripped 2 bases from V and 5 bases from J, with 10 bases between.

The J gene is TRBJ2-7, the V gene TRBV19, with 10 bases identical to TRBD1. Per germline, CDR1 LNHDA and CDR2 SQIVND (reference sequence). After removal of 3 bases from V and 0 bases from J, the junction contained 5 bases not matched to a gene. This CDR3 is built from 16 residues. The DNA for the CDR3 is TGTGCCAGTAGTATCAGTGGACAGGGGGGCTCCTACGAGCAGTACTTC. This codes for CASSISGQGGSYEQYF.

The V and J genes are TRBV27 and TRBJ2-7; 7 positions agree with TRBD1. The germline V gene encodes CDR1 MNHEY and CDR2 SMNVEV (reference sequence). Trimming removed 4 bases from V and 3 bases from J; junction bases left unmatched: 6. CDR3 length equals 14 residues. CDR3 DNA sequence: TGTGCCAGCAGTTCTATCCGGGACAGCTACGAGCAGTACTTC. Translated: CASSSIRDSYEQYF.

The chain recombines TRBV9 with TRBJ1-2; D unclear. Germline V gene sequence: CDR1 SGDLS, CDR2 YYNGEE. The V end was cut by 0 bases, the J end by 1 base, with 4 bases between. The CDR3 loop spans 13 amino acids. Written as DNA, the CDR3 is TGTGCCAGCAGCGTAGAGAGTAACTATGGCTACACCTTC. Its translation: CASSVESNYGYTF.

The CDR3 protein is CASGSGPGGSTGELFF. Here the CDR3 DNA reads TGTGCTAGTGGTTCCGGTCCCGGGGGGAGCACCGGGGAGCTGTTTTTT. This rearrangement joins TRBV12-5 to TRBJ2-2; TRBD2 aligns across 7 bases. The trim removed 4 bases at V and 4 bases at J, leaving 9 bases unmatched. This CDR3 comprises 16 residues. Per the germline V gene, CDR1 is LGHNT and CDR2 is FRNRAP.

The CDR3 protein is CASSPRGGPPGYTF. The CDR3 coding sequence is TGTGCCAGCAGCCCAAGGGGGGGGCCCCCTGGCTACACCTTC. The rearrangement uses TRBV27 and TRBJ1-2, with a possible D match to TRBD1 (6 bases). Trimming stripped 6 bases from V and 7 bases from J, with 18 bases between. The CDR3 spans 14 residues. CDR1 MNHEY and CDR2 SMNVEV come from the germline V gene (reference sequence).

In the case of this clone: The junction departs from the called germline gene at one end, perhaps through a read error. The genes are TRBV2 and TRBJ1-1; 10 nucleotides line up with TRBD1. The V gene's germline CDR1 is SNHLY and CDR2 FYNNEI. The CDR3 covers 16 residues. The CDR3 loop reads CASSDSTGGGDTETFF. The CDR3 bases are TGTGCCAGCAGTGACTCGACAGGGGGCGGGGACACTGAAACTTTCTTT.

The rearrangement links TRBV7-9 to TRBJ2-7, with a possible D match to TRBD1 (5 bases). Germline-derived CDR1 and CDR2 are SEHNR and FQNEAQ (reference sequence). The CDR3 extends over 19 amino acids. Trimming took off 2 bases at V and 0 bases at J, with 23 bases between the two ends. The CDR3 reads CASSLPAQGGKPSSYEQYF. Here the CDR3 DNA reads TGTGCCAGCAGCTTACCAGCGCAGGGCGGCAAACCGAGCTCCTACGAGCAGTACTTC.

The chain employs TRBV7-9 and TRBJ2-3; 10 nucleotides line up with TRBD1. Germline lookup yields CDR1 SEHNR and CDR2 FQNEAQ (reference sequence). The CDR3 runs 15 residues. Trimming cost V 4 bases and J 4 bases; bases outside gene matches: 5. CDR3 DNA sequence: TGTGCCAGCAGCTACGGGACAGGGGTTCCAGATACGCAGTATTTT. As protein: CASSYGTGVPDTQYF.